The 20 T cell receptor beta chains listed next were all sequenced from one sample in a study of CD4 T cells in relation to SARS-CoV-2 and coronaviruses. Generated by immunoSEQ multiplex PCR, the TCRdb table keeps only in-frame clones and is missing some. This sample has some 30,000 clones, with under 80% found just once. Antigens for these TCRs are unknown. Sequencing was carried out using memory CD4+ T cells from PBMCs, cultured in vitro. The receptors were gathered from an adult with COVID-19.

The rearrangement uses TRBV6-5 and TRBJ1-6; D gene uncertain. This CDR3 comprises 14 residues. Deletions cut 6 bases from V and 7 bases from J, with 13 bases between. Germline loops: CDR1 MNHEY, CDR2 SVGAGI. The CDR3 is CASSNFRENSPLHF. CDR3 bases: TGTGCCAGCAGCAACTTCAGAGAAAATTCACCCCTCCACTTT.

This rearrangement joins TRBV6-2 or TRBV6-3 to TRBJ2-7; 8 bases are shared with TRBD2. After removal of 5 bases from V and 7 bases from J, the junction contained 7 bases not matched to a gene. CDR3 length: 13 amino acids. Germline V gives CDR1 MNHEY, CDR2 SVGEGT. This CDR3 is CASSNSGMGEQYF. The CDR3 nucleotides read TGTGCCAGCAGTAATAGCGGGATGGGTGAGCAGTACTTC.

The count of this clone is one. The chain employs TRBV10-3 and TRBJ2-1; the match to TRBD2 covers 10 bases. With V trimmed by 7 bases and J by 8 bases, 11 bases remained unmatched. Looked up from germline, CDR1 is ENHRY and CDR2 is SYGVKD. This CDR3 contains 15 residues. Here the CDR3 DNA reads TGTGCCATCAACCAGGGACTAGCGCCGGGGGATGAGCAGTTCTTC. Residues: CAINQGLAPGDEQFF.

The chain combines TRBV29-1 with TRBJ2-7, with D unresolved. Looked up from germline, CDR1 is SQVTM and CDR2 is ANQGSEA. The CDR3 is 19 amino acids. V gave up 1 base and J gave up 3 bases, with 28 bases separating them. CDR3 nucleotides: TGCAGCGTTGAAGGCAGCGTGGCTCGGTCCAGTGGACCCTTCTACGAGCAGTACTTC. It specifies CSVEGSVARSSGPFYEQYF.

The rearrangement joins TRBV5-1 to TRBJ2-1, with 9 bases matching TRBD1. There are 14 residues in the CDR3. Germline-derived CDR1 and CDR2 are SGHRS and YFSETQ. V was pared by 8 bases and J by 7 bases, with 10 bases of the junction left unmatched. DNA for the CDR3: TGCGCCAGTACCGATACAGGGGGCTTTAATGAGCAGTTCTTC. It is translated as CASTDTGGFNEQFF.

CDR3 residues: CASSWDRGADTQYF. DNA of the CDR3: TGTGCCAGCAGCTGGGACAGGGGCGCAGATACGCAGTATTTT. The chain employs TRBV5-5 and TRBJ2-3; 10 nucleotides line up with TRBD1. Germline lookup yields CDR1 SGHKS and CDR2 YYEKEE (reference sequence). V lost 3 bases to trimming and J lost 4 bases; unmatched junction nucleotides: 2. The CDR3 extends over 14 amino acids.

The rearrangement joins TRBV18 to TRBJ2-1, with D possibly being TRBD2 (5 bases). The CDR3 spans 16 residues. V shed 3 bases and J shed 6 bases, with 18 bases lying between them. The V gene's germline CDR1 is KGHSH and CDR2 LQKENI. CDR3 loop: CASSPQLGFTGNEQFF. The CDR3 DNA sequence: TGTGCCAGCTCACCCCAACTAGGGTTCACGGGCAATGAGCAGTTCTTC.

The gene calls are TRBV4-3 and TRBJ2-2, with 8 bases that match TRBD2. Germline values: CDR1 LGHNA, CDR2 YSLEER. The CDR3 is 17 residues long. Germline trimming cut 9 bases from V and 4 bases from J; bases unmatched to any gene: 16. In DNA, the CDR3 is TGCGCCAGTAGGGGGACATTGGGACTAGTCCCCACCGGGGAGCTGTTTTTT. Translated, it gives CASRGTLGLVPTGELFF.

The chain combines TRBV2 with TRBJ1-5; weak D call: TRBD1 (6 bases). Germline loops: CDR1 SNHLY, CDR2 FYNNEI. The V end lost 8 bases, the J end lost 0 bases, and 14 bases lay between the germline ends. This CDR3 spans 15 amino acids. The CDR3 loop is CASRPGQYSNQPQHF. CDR3 nucleotides: TGTGCCAGCCGCCCCGGACAGTATAGCAATCAGCCCCAGCATTTT. Drawing the rest from reference TRBV2 and TRBJ1-5, the complete variable domain is EPEVTQTPSHQVTQMGQEVILRCVPISNHLYFYWYRQILGQKVEFLVSFYNNEISEKSEIFDDQFSVERPDGSNFTLKIRSTKLEDSAMYFCASRPGQYSNQPQHFGDGTRLSIL.

CDR3 sequence reads: CAWSRPGGSGANVLTF. DNA of the CDR3: TGTGCCTGGAGTAGGCCAGGGGGCTCTGGGGCCAACGTCCTGACTTTC. This rearrangement joins TRBV30 to TRBJ2-6; TRBD1 aligns across 7 bases. CDR3 length: 16 amino acids. Looked up from germline, CDR1 is GTSNPN and CDR2 is SVGIG (reference sequence). Trimming cost V 2 bases and J 0 bases; bases outside gene matches: 4.

The CDR3 loop is CASSLLGQNEAFF. CDR3 sequence (DNA): TGTGCCAGCAGCTTGCTAGGACAGAATGAAGCTTTCTTT. This chain joins TRBV5-4 and TRBJ1-1, with a tentative D call TRBD1 (6 bases). The CDR3 runs 13 residues. Trimming removed 1 base from V and 7 bases from J, with 11 bases in between. Germline V gene lookup returns CDR1 SGHNT and CDR2 YYREEE (reference sequence).

CDR3 sequence reads: CASSLKPRTYNEQFF. The CDR3 DNA sequence: TGTGCCAGCAGTTTAAAACCTAGAACCTACAATGAGCAGTTCTTC. The chain uses TRBV6-5 and TRBJ2-1; D not resolved. The CDR3 extends over 15 amino acids. Germline V gene lookup returns CDR1 MNHEY and CDR2 SVGAGI. With 4 bases removed from V and 2 bases from J, the gap between germline ends came to 12 bases.

The V gene is TRBV7-9, the J gene TRBJ2-2, with TRBD2 matching 8 bases. The CDR3 is made up of 16 amino acids. Germline-derived CDR1 and CDR2 are SEHNR and FQNEAQ (reference sequence). Trimming took 3 bases from V and 7 from J; bases not matched to a gene: 10. CDR3 in DNA: TGTGCCAGCAGCTTTACCCCAGCGGGAGAGGGCGGGGAGCTGTTTTTT. Amino acid sequence: CASSFTPAGEGGELFF.

The chain uses TRBV27 and TRBJ2-1; D not certain. CDR1 is MNHEY, CDR2 SMNVEV, per germline (reference sequence). This CDR3 comprises 16 residues. The V end was cut by 2 bases, the J end by 0 bases, with 11 bases between. CDR3 nucleotides: TGTGCCAGCAGTTTACAGGTCGGCAGCTCCTACAATGAGCAGTTCTTC. Protein sequence: CASSLQVGSSYNEQFF.

This rearrangement joins TRBV6-5 to TRBJ2-3; D is undetermined. V was clipped by 5 bases and J by 0 bases, with 6 bases between them. CDR3 length: 13 residues. Germline V CDR1 and CDR2: MNHEY, SVGAGI. The CDR3 DNA follows: TGTGCCAGCAGTAGATATAGCACAGATACGCAGTATTTT. Protein product: CASSRYSTDTQYF.

This clone was observed a few times. V is TRBV28 and J is TRBJ2-7; D ambiguous. Looked up from germline, CDR1 is MDHEN and CDR2 is SYDVKM. The germline V and J ends were trimmed by 5 bases and 2 bases, with 7 bases remaining between them. This CDR3 region has 12 residues. CDR3 bases: TGTGCCAGCAGTACCCGACCCTACGAGCAGTACTTC. Translated: CASSTRPYEQYF. Full variable domain (remainder filled in from reference TRBV28 and TRBJ2-7): DVKVTQSSRYLVKRTGEKVFLECVQDMDHENMFWYRQDPGLGLRLIYFSYDVKMKEKGDIPEGYSVSREKKERFSLILESASTNQTSMYLCASSTRPYEQYFGPGTRLTVT.

The rearrangement joins TRBV11-2 to TRBJ2-7; TRBD2 matches at 7 bases. CDR1 is SGHAT, CDR2 FQNNGV, per germline. V lost 1 base and J lost 0; bases outside the gene matches: 6. CDR3 length: 16 amino acids. The CDR3 region has the DNA TGTGCCAGCAGCTTAGTAGCGCCTAGCGGCTCCTACGAGCAGTACTTC. Translating it yields CASSLVAPSGSYEQYF. The full variable domain, in which reference TRBV11-2 and TRBJ2-7 provide the parts outside the CDR3, is EAGVAQSPRYKIIEKRQSVAFWCNPISGHATLYWYQQILGQGPKLLIQFQNNGVVDDSQLPKDRFSAERLKGVDSTLKIQPAKLEDSAVYLCASSLVAPSGSYEQYFGPGTRLTVT.

The genes are TRBV7-3 and TRBJ2-5; the D gene is possibly TRBD1 (6 bases). The V and J ends lost 3 bases and 1 base respectively, with 12 bases between them. The CDR3 totals 15 residues. Germline V gene lookup returns CDR1 SGHTA and CDR2 FQGTGA. In DNA, the CDR3 is TGTGCCAGCAGCTTCAGGGGCCAATCCCAAGAGACCCAGTACTTC. It yields the protein CASSFRGQSQETQYF.

This chain joins TRBV7-9 and TRBJ2-1, with 12 bases that match TRBD2. The CDR3 length is 16 residues. Germline CDR1 reads SEHNR; CDR2 reads FQNEAQ (reference sequence). V lost 5 bases, J lost 7 bases, and 9 bases stayed unmatched. The CDR3 loop is CASSRTASGRVNEQFF. Here the CDR3 DNA reads TGTGCCAGCAGCCGGACGGCTAGCGGGAGGGTAAATGAGCAGTTCTTC. The entire variable domain, with the rest obtained from reference TRBV7-9 and TRBJ2-1, is as follows: DTGVSQNPRHKITKRGQNVTFRCDPISEHNRLYWYRQTLGQGPEFLTYFQNEAQLEKSRLLSDRFSAERPKGSFSTLEIQRTEQGDSAMYLCASSRTASGRVNEQFFGPGTRLTVL.

The genes are TRBV5-6 and TRBJ1-3; D is unresolved. Germline loops: CDR1 SGHDT, CDR2 YYEEEE. This CDR3 region has 12 residues. The V end was cut by 0 bases, the J end by 4 bases, with 2 bases between. Here the CDR3 reads CASSLAGNTIYF. DNA of the CDR3: TGTGCCAGCAGCTTGGCCGGAAACACCATATATTTT.